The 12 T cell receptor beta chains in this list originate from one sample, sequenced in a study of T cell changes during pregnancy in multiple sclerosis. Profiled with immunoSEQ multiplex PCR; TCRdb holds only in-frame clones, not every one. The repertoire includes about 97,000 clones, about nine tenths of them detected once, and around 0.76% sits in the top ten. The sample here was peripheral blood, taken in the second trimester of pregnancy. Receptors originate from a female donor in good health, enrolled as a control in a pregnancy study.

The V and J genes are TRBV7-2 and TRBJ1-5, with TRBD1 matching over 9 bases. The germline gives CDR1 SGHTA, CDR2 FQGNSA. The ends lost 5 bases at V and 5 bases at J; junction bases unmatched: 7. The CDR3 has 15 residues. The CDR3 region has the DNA TGTGCCAGCAGCCGGCGGACAGGGGACGATCAGCCCCAGCATTTT. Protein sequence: CASSRRTGDDQPQHF.

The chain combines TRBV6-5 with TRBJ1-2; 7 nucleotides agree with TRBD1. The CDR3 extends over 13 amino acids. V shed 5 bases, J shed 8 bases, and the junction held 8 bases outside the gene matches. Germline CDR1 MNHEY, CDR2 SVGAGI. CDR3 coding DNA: TGTGCCAGCAGTCTTCGACAGGGCGGAGGCTACACCTTC. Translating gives CASSLRQGGGYTF.

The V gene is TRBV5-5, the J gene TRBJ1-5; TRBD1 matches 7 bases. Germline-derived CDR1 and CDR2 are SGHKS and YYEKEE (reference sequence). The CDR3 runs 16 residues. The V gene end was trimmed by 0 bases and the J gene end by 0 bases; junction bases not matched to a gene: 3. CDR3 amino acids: CASSLEGGNSNQPQHF. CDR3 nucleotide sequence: TGTGCCAGCAGCTTGGAAGGGGGCAATAGCAATCAGCCCCAGCATTTT.

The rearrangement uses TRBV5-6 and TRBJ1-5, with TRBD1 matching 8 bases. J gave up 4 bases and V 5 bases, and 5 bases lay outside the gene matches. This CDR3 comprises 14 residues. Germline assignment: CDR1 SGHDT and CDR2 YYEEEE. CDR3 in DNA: TGTGCCAGCAGTACGGACAGGGAAAATCAGCCCCAGCATTTT. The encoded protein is CASSTDRENQPQHF.

The CDR3 DNA is TGTGCCAGCAGCTTAGGACAGCGCGCCTCTGGAAACACCATATATTTT. It encodes CASSLGQRASGNTIYF. This chain connects TRBV7-9 to TRBJ1-3; D is perhaps TRBD1 (5 bases). Germline V lookup: CDR1 SEHNR, CDR2 FQNEAQ (reference sequence). The length of the CDR3 is 16 residues. V was clipped by 1 base and J by 0 bases, with 10 bases between them.

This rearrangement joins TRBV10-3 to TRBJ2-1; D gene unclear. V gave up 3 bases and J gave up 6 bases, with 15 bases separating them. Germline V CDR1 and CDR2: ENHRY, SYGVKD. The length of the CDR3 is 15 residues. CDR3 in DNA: TGTGCCATCAGTGATCGCCTAATACTTTCCAATGAGCAGTTCTTC. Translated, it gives CAISDRLILSNEQFF.

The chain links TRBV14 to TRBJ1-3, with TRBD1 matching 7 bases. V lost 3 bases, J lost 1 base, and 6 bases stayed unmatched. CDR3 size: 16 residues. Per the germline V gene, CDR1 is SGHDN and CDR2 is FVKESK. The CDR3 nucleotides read TGTGCCAGCAGCCAGGACACAGGGGCATCTGGAAACACCATATATTTT. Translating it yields CASSQDTGASGNTIYF.

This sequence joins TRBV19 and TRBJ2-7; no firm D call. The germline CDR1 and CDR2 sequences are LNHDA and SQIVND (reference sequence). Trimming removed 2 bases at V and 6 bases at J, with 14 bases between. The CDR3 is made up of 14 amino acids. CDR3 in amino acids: CASSISVGVSEQYF. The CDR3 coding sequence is TGTGCCAGTAGTATATCCGTGGGCGTCTCCGAGCAGTACTTC.

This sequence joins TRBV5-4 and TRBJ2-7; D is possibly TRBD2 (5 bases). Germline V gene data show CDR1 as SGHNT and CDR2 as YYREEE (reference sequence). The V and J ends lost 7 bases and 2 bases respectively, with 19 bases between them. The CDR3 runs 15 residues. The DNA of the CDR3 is TGTGCCAGCTTTGATCTAGGGAGTATGGCCTACGAGCAGTACTTC. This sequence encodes CASFDLGSMAYEQYF.

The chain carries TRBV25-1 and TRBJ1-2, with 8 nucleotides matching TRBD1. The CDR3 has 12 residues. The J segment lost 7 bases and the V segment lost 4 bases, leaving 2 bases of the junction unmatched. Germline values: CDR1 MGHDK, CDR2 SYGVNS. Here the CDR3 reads CASSADRGGYTF. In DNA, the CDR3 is TGTGCCAGCAGTGCAGACAGGGGTGGCTACACCTTC.

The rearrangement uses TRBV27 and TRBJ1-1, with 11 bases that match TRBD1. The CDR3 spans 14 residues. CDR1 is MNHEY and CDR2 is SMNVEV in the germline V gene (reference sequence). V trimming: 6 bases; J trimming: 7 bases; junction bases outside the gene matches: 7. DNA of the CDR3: TGTGCCAGCAGCACCGGGACAGGGGGTGGTGAAGCTTTCTTT. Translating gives CASSTGTGGGEAFF.

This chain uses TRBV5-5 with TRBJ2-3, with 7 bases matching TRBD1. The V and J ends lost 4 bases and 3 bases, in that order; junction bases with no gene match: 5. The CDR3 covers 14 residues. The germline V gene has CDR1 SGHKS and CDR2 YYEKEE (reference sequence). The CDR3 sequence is CASSVTGTTDTQYF. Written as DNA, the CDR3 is TGTGCCAGCAGCGTGACAGGGACGACAGATACGCAGTATTTT.